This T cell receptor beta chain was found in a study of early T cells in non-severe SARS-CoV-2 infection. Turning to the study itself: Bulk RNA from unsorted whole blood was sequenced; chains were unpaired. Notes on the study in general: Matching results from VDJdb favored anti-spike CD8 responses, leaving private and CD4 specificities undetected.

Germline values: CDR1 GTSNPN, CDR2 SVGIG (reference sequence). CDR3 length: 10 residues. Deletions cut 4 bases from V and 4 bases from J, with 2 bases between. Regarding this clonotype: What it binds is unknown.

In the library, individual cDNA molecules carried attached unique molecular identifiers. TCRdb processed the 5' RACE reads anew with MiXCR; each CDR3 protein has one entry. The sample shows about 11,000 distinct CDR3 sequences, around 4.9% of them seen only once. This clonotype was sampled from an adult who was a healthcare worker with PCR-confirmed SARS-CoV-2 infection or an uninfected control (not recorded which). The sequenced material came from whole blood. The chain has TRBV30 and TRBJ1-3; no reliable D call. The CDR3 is CAWKGNTIYF. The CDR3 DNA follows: TGTGCCTGGAAGGGAAACACCATATATTTT.